Sequencing of this TCR beta chain was carried out in a study of vaccination and CD4 T cells after COVID-19. Study details: The convalescents included six males and four females, and among them two were Hispanic while seven were Caucasian. Post-COVID draws followed diagnosis by a median approximately 100 days (range 35 to 161).

Cultured CD4+ T-cell DNA underwent Oncomine TCR Beta short-read sequencing. Cultured CD4+ T cells were the source of extracted genomic DNA. TCRdb reprocessed the PCR reads with MiXCR, giving one entry per CDR3 protein. The sample holds some 3,500 distinct CDR3 sequences, approximately 30% seen once. Germline CDR1 is SEHNR and CDR2 is FQNEAQ (reference sequence). This CDR3 comprises 14 residues. The V segment lost 1 base and the J segment 6 bases; nucleotides outside the gene matches: 2. As regards this clonotype: Its antigen is unidentified.

Treatment in this sample: roughly 11-day PBMC culture with coronavirus spike peptide pools or control peptides (ViraFEST assay). IL-2 (around 9 IU/ml) and peptide pools (approximately 9.7 ug/ml) were added to cultures of two million PBMCs per well. The sample comprised CD4+ T cells from blood, cultured in vitro. V gene TRBV7-9 combines with J gene TRBJ1-4, with TRBD1 identical over 7 bases. The TCR comes from a human donor who had recovered from COVID-19. The CDR3 sequence is CASSLGQGDEKLFF. The CDR3 DNA sequence: TGTGCCAGCAGCTTAGGACAGGGAGATGAAAAACTGTTTTTT.